The 10 T cell receptor beta chains given below trace back to one sample, sequenced in a study of beta chain features in type 1 diabetes. The study reverse transcribed the entire isolated RNA, so it sequenced expressed TCRB transcripts. TCRdb's table, derived via immunoSEQ multiplex PCR, lists solely in-frame clones and lacks some. The profile shows fewer than 200,000 clones, more than 10% of them singletons. The sequenced sample consisted of central memory CD4+ T cells from blood. These receptors all stem from a woman aged 18-29 years in good health.

The rearrangement uses TRBV12-2 and TRBJ1-2; no DNA check was done on the table's D call, TRBD1. TRBV12-2 is termed a pseudogene. The CDR3 has 14 residues. CDR3 in DNA: TGTGCAAGTCGCTTAGCCGGGACAGGGAGTGGCTACACCTTC. Translation gives CASRLAGTGSGYTF.

This chain uses TRBV27 with TRBJ1-2; TRBD1 agrees at 8 bases. V lost 6 bases to trimming and J lost 1 base; unmatched junction nucleotides: 13. CDR1 MNHEY and CDR2 SMNVEV come from the germline V gene (reference sequence). The CDR3 covers 17 residues. The CDR3 nucleotides are TGTGCCAGCAGGCCGGGACAGGACCCCCCTTTTAACTATGGCTACACCTTC. Amino acid sequence: CASRPGQDPPFNYGYTF.

The chain combines TRBV28 with TRBJ2-5; tentatively, D is TRBD2 (6 bases). Trimming cost V 8 bases and J 0 bases, with 16 bases left between them. The CDR3 runs to 15 residues. The germline gives CDR1 MDHEN, CDR2 SYDVKM. The CDR3 reads CASRRGPAHQETQYF. The DNA for the CDR3 is TGTGCCAGCCGGCGGGGCCCAGCACACCAAGAGACCCAGTACTTC. The full variable domain, rest sourced from reference TRBV28 and TRBJ2-5, is DVKVTQSSRYLVKRTGEKVFLECVQDMDHENMFWYRQDPGLGLRLIYFSYDVKMKEKGDIPEGYSVSREKKERFSLILESASTNQTSMYLCASRRGPAHQETQYFGPGTRLLVL.

This sequence joins TRBV6-5 and TRBJ2-7; maybe TRBD2 (5 bases). This CDR3 comprises 14 residues. In germline, CDR1 is MNHEY, CDR2 SVGAGI. V lost 2 bases to trimming and J lost 0 bases, with 8 bases between them. CDR3: CASSYREYSYEQYF. The CDR3 DNA sequence: TGTGCCAGCAGTTACCGGGAATACTCCTACGAGCAGTACTTC.

This clone was counted only a few times. Here the CDR3 DNA reads TGTGCCAGCAGTTACAGGCGGAATGAGCAGTTCTTC. Its translation is CASSYRRNEQFF. This chain joins TRBV6-5 and TRBJ2-1; D not resolved. The germline V gene encodes CDR1 MNHEY and CDR2 SVGAGI. The V gene lost 2 bases and the J gene lost 7 bases, with 6 bases spanning the gap. The CDR3 is 12 residues long.

This clone turned up a few times. This chain uses TRBV7-2 with TRBJ1-5; weak D call: TRBD1 (6 bases). The V end was cut by 3 bases, the J end by 7 bases, with 10 bases between. From germline, CDR1 is SGHTA and CDR2 FQGNSA. This CDR3 contains 13 residues. CDR3 loop: CASSLGALQPQHF. Written as DNA, the CDR3 is TGTGCCAGCAGCTTGGGGGCTCTGCAGCCCCAGCATTTT.

This clone was seen only a few times. This chain connects TRBV14 to TRBJ1-5; D gene ambiguous. Germline CDR1 SGHDN, CDR2 FVKESK. CDR3 length: 11 residues. V gave up 7 bases and J gave up 7 bases, with 8 bases separating them. CDR3 protein: CASTGRQPQHF. CDR3 sequence (DNA): TGTGCCAGCACCGGGAGGCAGCCCCAGCATTTT.

The table lists this clone with a few counts. This chain links TRBV5-1 with TRBJ2-2; 8 bases are a match to TRBD1. Trimming cost V 0 bases and J 4 bases; bases outside gene matches: 5. Germline V gene sequence: CDR1 SGHRS, CDR2 YFSETQ. The CDR3 sequence is 16 residues long. The CDR3 loop reads CASSLGTGKGTGELFF. Here the CDR3 DNA reads TGCGCCAGCAGCTTGGGGACAGGGAAAGGCACCGGGGAGCTGTTTTTT. The variable domain in full, with the rest retrieved from reference TRBV5-1 and TRBJ2-2, is KAGVTQTPRYLIKTRGQQVTLSCSPISGHRSVSWYQQTPGQGLQFLFEYFSETQRNKGNFPGRFSGRQFSNSRSEMNVSTLELGDSALYLCASSLGTGKGTGELFFGEGSRLTVL.

This clone was counted only a few times. The DNA for the CDR3 is TGTGCCAGCAGCCAAGCCGGGACACAACACAATGAGCAGTTCTTC. This encodes CASSQAGTQHNEQFF. V gene TRBV5-5 combines with J gene TRBJ2-1; D is perhaps TRBD1 (6 bases). CDR3 length: 15 amino acids. CDR1 and CDR2 (germline): SGHKS, YYEKEE (reference sequence). V was pared by 4 bases and J by 5 bases, with 16 bases between.

The chain has TRBV5-1 and TRBJ2-7; 15 bases align to TRBD2. Germline V CDR1 and CDR2: SGHRS, YFSETQ. V lost 3 bases to trimming and J lost 6 bases; unmatched junction nucleotides: 4. The CDR3 contains 15 residues. This chain's CDR3 is CASSSPGLAGGEQYF. The CDR3 region has the DNA TGCGCCAGCAGCTCTCCGGGACTAGCGGGAGGCGAGCAGTACTTC.